The 18 T cell receptor beta chains reported below all come from one sample, sequenced in a study of T-cell memory formation after mild COVID-19. Each CDR3 protein gets one entry after TCRdb re-called the 5' RACE reads with MiXCR. The sample has 92,000 or so distinct CDR3 sequences, approximately 13% seen once. The sequencing sample was made of PBMCs or a T cell subset sorted from them (not recorded which). Every receptor here comes from an adult woman who had mild COVID-19 (a few samples of this study predate the infection). Cell type and time point are not known.

This clonotype has a handful of counts. The rearrangement joins TRBV27 to TRBJ2-1, with 8 positions matching TRBD2. Per the germline V gene, CDR1 is MNHEY and CDR2 is SMNVEV (reference sequence). After removal of 3 bases from V and 1 base from J, the junction contained 5 bases not matched to a gene. The CDR3 spans 16 residues. CDR3 nucleotide sequence: TGTGCCAGCAGTTTCTCCCCTAGCGGGTCCTACAATGAGCAGTTCTTC. Amino acid sequence: CASSFSPSGSYNEQFF.

This clonotype occurred many times. The chain joins TRBV12-3 or TRBV12-4 to TRBJ2-1; TRBD1 is a possible D gene (5 bases). The CDR3 contains 15 residues. Trimming shortened V by 5 bases and J by 10 bases, and 21 bases separated the two germline ends. Written as DNA, the CDR3 is TGTGCCAGCAGTCAAACAGGTCTCGAGCCCATAGAGCAGTTCTTC. Encoded protein: CASSQTGLEPIEQFF.

The chain links TRBV9 to TRBJ2-1, with D perhaps matching TRBD2 (5 bases). V dropped 0 bases and J dropped 10 bases, with 5 bases sitting between them. CDR3 size: 11 residues. CDR1 is SGDLS, CDR2 YYNGEE, per germline. This chain's CDR3 is CASSVEREQFF. CDR3 nucleotides: TGTGCCAGCAGCGTAGAGCGGGAGCAGTTCTTC.

The V and J genes are TRBV12-3 or TRBV12-4 and TRBJ2-3; 8 bases map to TRBD1. The CDR3 is 14 residues long. V gave up 3 bases and J gave up 6 bases; unmatched junction bases: 5. The CDR3 DNA reads TGTGCCAGCAGTTTGTCAGGGGGCTGGGATACGCAGTATTTT. Protein: CASSLSGGWDTQYF.

The rearrangement uses TRBV11-2 and TRBJ2-7; D is uncertain. V lost 2 bases and J lost 5, with 7 bases in between. Germline CDR1 reads SGHAT; CDR2 reads FQNNGV. The CDR3 contains 12 residues. Written as DNA, the CDR3 is TGTGCCAGCAGCTTAAATGGGGACGAGCAGTACTTC. As protein: CASSLNGDEQYF.

The rearrangement links TRBV19 to TRBJ1-1; TRBD1 agrees at 12 bases. From germline, CDR1 is LNHDA and CDR2 SQIVND (reference sequence). CDR3 length equals 13 residues. V lost 5 bases to trimming and J lost 11 bases; unmatched junction nucleotides: 6. CDR3 sequence reads: CASSASGQGAAFF. The CDR3 nucleotides are TGTGCCAGTAGTGCCTCGGGACAGGGGGCGGCTTTCTTT. Using reference TRBV19 and TRBJ1-1 for the parts outside the CDR3, the full variable domain is DGGITQSPKYLFRKEGQNVTLSCEQNLNHDAMYWYRQDPGQGLRLIYYSQIVNDFQKGDIAEGYSVSREKKESFPLTVTSAQKNPTAFYLCASSASGQGAAFFGQGTRLTVV.

V and J are TRBV6-2 or TRBV6-3 and TRBJ1-5; 8 bases fit TRBD1. V lost 2 bases, J lost 0 bases, and 3 bases stayed unmatched. This CDR3 comprises 16 residues. Germline assignment: CDR1 MNHEY and CDR2 SVGEGT. The CDR3 DNA reads TGTGCCAGCAGTTACGGGGGACAGGATAGCAATCAGCCCCAGCATTTT. Its translation is CASSYGGQDSNQPQHF.

This chain links TRBV4-1 with TRBJ2-1; D is possibly TRBD1 (5 bases). The V end lost 0 bases, the J end lost 8 bases, and 14 bases lay between the germline ends. The germline CDR1 and CDR2 sequences are MGHRA and YSYEKL. CDR3 length equals 15 residues. The CDR3 region is CASSQEDRGPDEQFF. CDR3 bases: TGCGCCAGCAGCCAAGAAGACAGAGGCCCGGATGAGCAGTTCTTC.

The sample holds a few counts of this clonotype. The chain links TRBV7-3 to TRBJ2-3; 14 positions match TRBD2. Germline assignment: CDR1 SGHTA and CDR2 FQGTGA. The CDR3 runs 18 residues. V lost 0 bases, J lost 4 bases, and 6 bases stayed unmatched. CDR3 in DNA: TGTGCCAGCAGCTTAACCCGACTAGCGGGGGGGCCTGCAGATACGCAGTATTTT. Translating it yields CASSLTRLAGGPADTQYF.

This chain uses TRBV6-1 with TRBJ2-7; no definite D call. The CDR3 loop spans 13 amino acids. Trimming removed 2 bases at V and 2 bases at J, with 7 bases between. Per germline, CDR1 MNHNS and CDR2 SASEGT. CDR3 nucleotides: TGTGCCAGCAGTGAATTTCGAACCTACGAGCAGTACTTC. Its translation: CASSEFRTYEQYF.

The chain combines TRBV20-1 with TRBJ2-3; 7 bases align to TRBD1. V was clipped by 5 bases and J by 2 bases; unmatched bases: 7. Germline-derived CDR1 and CDR2 are DFQATT and SNEGSKA (reference sequence). The CDR3 sequence is 14 residues long. Here the CDR3 reads CSAADGTVTDTQYF. CDR3 nucleotides: TGCAGTGCTGCTGACGGGACAGTCACAGATACGCAGTATTTT.

This clonotype was recorded a few times. The rearrangement uses TRBV20-1 and TRBJ2-7; 7 bases match TRBD2. The ends lost 6 bases at V and 6 bases at J; junction bases unmatched: 11. The CDR3 has 13 amino acids. Germline V CDR1 and CDR2: DFQATT, SNEGSKA (reference sequence). The CDR3 sequence: CSASTSEVGEQYF. CDR3 nucleotides: TGCAGTGCGAGTACTAGCGAAGTAGGCGAGCAGTACTTC.

The genes are TRBV29-1 and TRBJ2-7; no firm D call. Deletions cut 5 bases from V and 1 base from J, with 9 bases between. CDR3 length equals 12 residues. Looked up from germline, CDR1 is SQVTM and CDR2 is ANQGSEA. The CDR3 coding sequence is TGCAGCGTTACTAAACTGTCCTACGAGCAGTACTTC. Amino acid sequence: CSVTKLSYEQYF.

In its sample, this clonotype was seen a few times. The CDR3 reads CASSTGTGLVNEQFF. Here the CDR3 DNA reads TGTGCCAGCAGTACAGGGACAGGGCTAGTGAATGAGCAGTTCTTC. The V and J genes are TRBV6-2 or TRBV6-3 and TRBJ2-1, with 9 bases identical to TRBD1. The CDR3 has 15 residues. Germline lookup yields CDR1 MNHEY and CDR2 SVGEGT. Trimming cost V 5 bases and J 7 bases; bases outside gene matches: 9.

This clonotype was detected many times. The V call is TRBV12-3 or TRBV12-4, the J call TRBJ2-7; tentatively, D is TRBD2 (6 bases). This CDR3 region has 10 residues. The V and J ends lost 8 bases and 6 bases respectively, with 8 bases between them. Here the CDR3 reads CASAGPEQYF. CDR3 nucleotides: TGTGCCAGCGCGGGGCCCGAGCAGTACTTC.

The rearrangement links TRBV6-6 to TRBJ2-7; the D gene is possibly TRBD1 (8 bases). This CDR3 spans 17 amino acids. Trimming cost V 2 bases and J 2 bases, with 19 bases left between them. CDR1 is MNHNY, CDR2 SVGAGI, per germline (reference sequence). The CDR3 here is CASSYPPNRGGTYEQYF. CDR3 sequence (DNA): TGTGCCAGCAGTTACCCGCCCAACAGGGGGGGGACCTACGAGCAGTACTTC.

The chain recombines TRBV30 with TRBJ2-1; possibly TRBD1 for D (6 bases). V shed 4 bases and J shed 8 bases, with 15 bases lying between them. Per germline, CDR1 GTSNPN and CDR2 SVGIG (reference sequence). The CDR3 has 13 amino acids. CDR3 nucleotide sequence: TGTGCCTGGAACAGGGCCAGTGGGCATGAGCAGTTCTTC. The encoded protein is CAWNRASGHEQFF.

This chain uses TRBV25-1 with TRBJ2-7; 9 positions match TRBD2. Per the germline V gene, CDR1 is MGHDK and CDR2 is SYGVNS. The trim removed 1 base at V and 1 base at J, leaving 2 bases unmatched. The CDR3 totals 15 residues. Written as DNA, the CDR3 is TGTGCCAGCAGTGAATCTAGCGGGGCATCCTACGAGCAGTACTTC. Protein product: CASSESSGASYEQYF.